Presented here are 5 T cell receptor beta chains from one specimen sequenced in a study of shared clonotypes between healthy human individuals. Method: immunoSEQ multiplex PCR; TCRdb's copy keeps in-frame clones and lacks some. The data contain 600,000 to 750,000 clones, less than 95% of them singletons. The sample taken for sequencing was memory CD8+ T cells from PBMCs. Subset reported: CD45RO+ cells pooled with CCR7-negative TemRA cells. These receptors all come from a man younger than 35 in good health. Some clones in this sample may be carry-over from other donors' samples.

This clone was seen just once. The gene calls are TRBV11-3 and TRBJ2-1; a possible D gene is TRBD1 (6 bases). CDR3 length: 16 residues. Germline CDR1 is SGHNT and CDR2 is YENEEA. Trimming left V 4 bases short and J 0 bases short, with 13 bases between. CDR3 region: CASSSQGIGSYNEQFF. CDR3 coding DNA: TGTGCCAGCAGCTCACAGGGTATCGGCTCCTACAATGAGCAGTTCTTC.

The genes are TRBV29-1 and TRBJ2-7; 7 bases are shared with TRBD1. J lost 3 bases, V lost 6 bases, and 2 bases had no gene match. Germline V lookup: CDR1 SQVTM, CDR2 ANQGSEA. This CDR3 has 11 amino acids. In DNA, the CDR3 is TGCAGCGTGGGGACAGTCTACGAGCAGTACTTC. This gives the protein CSVGTVYEQYF.

This clone was recorded once. The chain carries TRBV29-1 and TRBJ2-1; 9 bases match TRBD2. Looked up from germline, CDR1 is SQVTM and CDR2 is ANQGSEA. V lost 8 bases, J lost 6 bases, and 14 bases stayed unmatched. The CDR3 runs 15 residues. CDR3 DNA: TGCAGCCTTTATATAGCGGGAGTCGGCCCCAATGAGCAGTTCTTC. Amino acids: CSLYIAGVGPNEQFF.

Concerning this clone: A junction end diverges from the germline sequence, so it may reflect a read error. The chain links TRBV11-2 to TRBJ2-1; 7 nucleotides match TRBD2. CDR3 length: 13 amino acids. Germline V CDR1 and CDR2: SGHAT, FQNNGV. CDR3 protein: CASSLAVFNEQFF. The CDR3 DNA is TGTGCGAGCAGCCTAGCGGTCTTCAATGAGCAGTTCTTC.

The V and J genes are TRBV14 and TRBJ2-3, with D possibly TRBD2 on 6 matching bases. Trimming cost V 4 bases and J 5 bases, with 16 bases left between them. The CDR3 has 15 residues. Germline CDR1 and CDR2: SGHDN and FVKESK. The chain's CDR3 is CASSPLGGIQDTQYF. CDR3 coding DNA: TGTGCCAGCAGCCCCCTGGGGGGAATTCAAGATACGCAGTATTTT.